Following are 20 T cell receptor beta chains from one sample sequenced in a study of shared clonotypes between healthy human individuals. The repertoire was sequenced with immunoSEQ multiplex PCR; TCRdb's copy has only in-frame clones and lacks some. The table lists some 800,000 clones, over 90% of them singletons, with nearly 25% in the top ten. Naive CD8 cells were CD45RO-negative, positively selected for CCR7, excluding terminally differentiated effector memory CD45RA+ cells. The source material was naive CD8+ T cells sorted from blood. These receptors all stem from a man aged 25 to 40 in good health.

The CDR3: CASSLEPPLYNEQFF. In DNA form, the CDR3 reads TGCGCCAGCAGCTTGGAGCCGCCCCTCTACAATGAGCAGTTCTTC. The chain employs TRBV5-1 and TRBJ2-1; D is unresolved. V shed 0 bases and J shed 3 bases, with 10 bases lying between them. In germline, CDR1 is SGHRS, CDR2 YFSETQ. This CDR3 is 15 amino acids long.

This clone was counted only a few times. The gene calls are TRBV6-6 and TRBJ1-2, with a weak D call TRBD1 (6 bases). V was clipped by 0 bases and J by 1 base, with 12 bases between them. Per germline, CDR1 MNHNY and CDR2 SVGAGI (reference sequence). CDR3 length equals 16 residues. CDR3 nucleotide sequence: TGTGCCAGCAGTTACTCTGGCAGGGGTAGTAACTATGGCTACACCTTC. It encodes CASSYSGRGSNYGYTF.

This clone appeared a single time. V and J are TRBV27 and TRBJ1-4; D uncertain. This CDR3 has 14 amino acids. Trimming cost V 3 bases and J 7 bases, with 12 bases left between them. CDR1 and CDR2 (germline): MNHEY, SMNVEV (reference sequence). The CDR3 DNA reads as TGTGCCAGCAGTTTTTCAGCATTAGGTGAAAAACTGTTTTTT. The encoded protein is CASSFSALGEKLFF. Drawing the rest from reference TRBV27 and TRBJ1-4, the complete variable domain is EAQVTQNPRYLITVTGKKLTVTCSQNMNHEYMSWYRQDPGLGLRQIYYSMNVEVTDKGDVPEGYKVSRKEKRNFPLILESPSPNQTSLYFCASSFSALGEKLFFGSGTQLSVL.

The V and J genes are TRBV5-6 and TRBJ2-2; D might be TRBD1 (5 bases). The V and J ends lost 3 bases and 5 bases respectively, with 14 bases between them. Germline CDR1 reads SGHDT; CDR2 reads YYEEEE. The CDR3 is 15 amino acids. CDR3 nucleotide sequence: TGTGCCAGCAGCTACCTCGTGAAGGGGACCGGGGAGCTGTTTTTT. Residues: CASSYLVKGTGELFF.

The chain employs TRBV4-1 and TRBJ2-2; perhaps TRBD1 as D (5 bases). With 1 base removed from V and 2 bases from J, the gap between germline ends came to 8 bases. The CDR3 is 15 amino acids. Germline CDR1 and CDR2: MGHRA and YSYEKL. CDR3 sequence: CASSQARANTGELFF. CDR3 nucleotide sequence: TGCGCCAGCAGCCAAGCCAGGGCAAACACCGGGGAGCTGTTTTTT.

The chain combines TRBV30 with TRBJ2-7; tentatively, D is TRBD1 (6 bases). The CDR3 loop spans 12 amino acids. Per the germline V gene, CDR1 is GTSNPN and CDR2 is SVGIG (reference sequence). Trimming took off 2 bases at V and 6 bases at J, with 11 bases between the two ends. CDR3: CAWSPQGTEQYF. CDR3 nucleotide sequence: TGTGCCTGGAGTCCACAGGGAACCGAGCAGTACTTC.

V is TRBV5-5 and J is TRBJ2-1; tentative D call: TRBD1 (9 bases). This CDR3 contains 20 residues. CDR1 is SGHKS, CDR2 YYEKEE, per germline (reference sequence). V dropped 0 bases and J dropped 9 bases, with 31 bases sitting between them. The chain's CDR3 is CASSLAPGQGWLAGPGEQFF. CDR3 bases: TGTGCCAGCAGCTTGGCTCCGGGACAGGGATGGCTAGCGGGCCCGGGTGAGCAGTTCTTC. The whole variable domain, remainder taken from reference TRBV5-5 and TRBJ2-1, is DAGVTQSPTHLIKTRGQQVTLRCSPISGHKSVSWYQQVLGQGPQFIFQYYEKEERGRGNFPDRFSARQFPNYSSELNVNALLLGDSALYLCASSLAPGQGWLAGPGEQFFGPGTRLTVL.

The chain carries TRBV13 and TRBJ2-1, with 7 bases matching TRBD2. V lost 5 bases and J lost 9; bases outside the gene matches: 4. The germline V gene encodes CDR1 PRHDT and CDR2 FYEKMQ (reference sequence). The CDR3 spans 12 residues. The CDR3 spells CASSLRGTEQFF. In DNA form, the CDR3 reads TGTGCCAGCAGCCTGCGGGGGACTGAGCAGTTCTTC.

The chain is built from TRBV5-4 and TRBJ2-7; D uncertain. Germline V gene lookup returns CDR1 SGHNT and CDR2 YYREEE (reference sequence). The CDR3 has 14 residues. Deletions cut 0 bases from V and 5 bases from J, with 12 bases between. CDR3 sequence reads: CASSLVGNPHEQYF. As DNA, the CDR3 is TGTGCCAGCAGCTTGGTTGGGAATCCCCACGAGCAGTACTTC.

The chain employs TRBV29-1 and TRBJ2-1, with 8 bases fitting TRBD2. V trimming: 6 bases; J trimming: 13 bases; junction bases outside the gene matches: 14. Looked up from germline, CDR1 is SQVTM and CDR2 is ANQGSEA. This CDR3 spans 13 amino acids. The CDR3 coding sequence is TGCAGCGTACAAGAAGGACTAGCAGCCCCTCAGTTCTTC. The encoded protein is CSVQEGLAAPQFF.

The chain is built from TRBV7-9 and TRBJ2-3, with no clear D. Germline-derived CDR1 and CDR2 are SEHNR and FQNEAQ (reference sequence). The CDR3 is 12 amino acids. Trimming shortened V by 8 bases and J by 1 base, and 7 bases separated the two germline ends. CDR3 in amino acids: CASRDGTDTQYF. The CDR3 region has the DNA TGTGCCAGCCGTGACGGCACAGATACGCAGTATTTT. The entire variable domain, with the rest obtained from reference TRBV7-9 and TRBJ2-3, is as follows: DTGVSQNPRHKITKRGQNVTFRCDPISEHNRLYWYRQTLGQGPEFLTYFQNEAQLEKSRLLSDRFSAERPKGSFSTLEIQRTEQGDSAMYLCASRDGTDTQYFGPGTRLTVL.

This chain uses TRBV28 with TRBJ2-1; TRBD1 agrees at 9 bases. This CDR3 has 15 residues. J gave up 4 bases and V 2 bases, and 3 bases lay outside the gene matches. The germline CDR1 and CDR2 sequences are MDHEN and SYDVKM. CDR3 region: CASSLKQGAYNEQFF. The CDR3, as DNA: TGTGCCAGCAGTTTAAAACAGGGGGCGTACAATGAGCAGTTCTTC.

The chain links TRBV19 to TRBJ1-5, with D perhaps TRBD1 (6 bases). The CDR3 has 19 amino acids. Trimming cost V 3 bases and J 2 bases, with 23 bases left between them. CDR1 LNHDA and CDR2 SQIVND come from the germline V gene (reference sequence). CDR3 amino acids: CASSISTGIWLVGNQPQHF. The CDR3 coding sequence is TGTGCCAGTAGTATTTCGACAGGAATATGGTTGGTTGGCAATCAGCCCCAGCATTTT.

This clone was found once. The gene calls are TRBV27 and TRBJ2-1; no definite D call. Trimming took 5 bases from V and 0 from J, leaving 8 bases between them. From germline, CDR1 is MNHEY and CDR2 SMNVEV (reference sequence). The CDR3 loop spans 14 amino acids. In nucleotides, the CDR3 is TGTGCCAGCAGTATGGTGGGCTCCTACAATGAGCAGTTCTTC. The encoded protein is CASSMVGSYNEQFF.

As regards this clone: At one of its ends the junction is not consistent with the germline gene, which may arise from a read error. The same CDR3 arises from other DNA sequences in this sample as well. The V call is TRBV29-1, the J call TRBJ2-7; weak D call: TRBD1 (6 bases). The CDR3 is 14 amino acids. CDR1 is SQVTM and CDR2 is ANQGSEA in the germline V gene. CDR3 DNA: TGCAGCGTGGAAGACAGATCAGGGGCCTACGAGCAGTACTTC. This gives the protein CSVEDRSGAYEQYF.

The rearrangement uses TRBV12-1 and TRBJ1-2; the tabulated D call, TRBD1, remains unverified against the DNA. TRBV12-1 constitutes a pseudogene. The CDR3 covers 14 residues. The CDR3 here is CASSFNRNNYGYTF. DNA of the CDR3: TGTGCCAGCAGCTTCAACAGGAACAACTATGGCTACACCTTC.

The chain links TRBV7-9 to TRBJ2-7; D unclear. Germline-derived CDR1 and CDR2 are SEHNR and FQNEAQ (reference sequence). The CDR3 is 14 amino acids. Deletions cut 5 bases from V and 2 bases from J, with 13 bases between. The chain's CDR3 is CASSLSSETYEQYF. Written as DNA, the CDR3 is TGTGCCAGCAGCCTCAGTTCGGAGACCTACGAGCAGTACTTC.

This sequence joins TRBV28 and TRBJ2-7; tentative D call: TRBD1 (6 bases). CDR1 MDHEN and CDR2 SYDVKM come from the germline V gene. Trimming removed 3 bases from V and 0 bases from J, with 12 bases in between. CDR3 length: 15 residues. In DNA form, the CDR3 reads TGTGCCAGCAGTTTCAGGGGAAGCTTCTCCTACGAGCAGTACTTC. Its protein is CASSFRGSFSYEQYF. Combining the CDR3 with reference TRBV28 and TRBJ2-7 gives the whole variable domain DVKVTQSSRYLVKRTGEKVFLECVQDMDHENMFWYRQDPGLGLRLIYFSYDVKMKEKGDIPEGYSVSREKKERFSLILESASTNQTSMYLCASSFRGSFSYEQYFGPGTRLTVT.

The gene calls are TRBV9 and TRBJ2-2; D remains unclear. V dropped 3 bases and J dropped 3 bases, with 6 bases sitting between them. This CDR3 has 13 residues. Germline loops: CDR1 SGDLS, CDR2 YYNGEE. The CDR3 sequence is CASSGYYTGELFF. In DNA, the CDR3 is TGTGCCAGCAGCGGATACTACACCGGGGAGCTGTTTTTT. The full variable domain, completed using reference TRBV9 and TRBJ2-2, is DSGVTQTPKHLITATGQRVTLRCSPRSGDLSVYWYQQSLDQGLQFLIQYYNGEERAKGNILERFSAQQFPDLHSELNLSSLELGDSALYFCASSGYYTGELFFGEGSRLTVL.

The V gene is TRBV7-7, the J gene TRBJ2-7, with D hard to call. The CDR3 has 14 residues. The germline V and J ends were trimmed by 5 bases and 1 base, with 12 bases remaining between them. The germline V gene encodes CDR1 SSHAT and CDR2 FNYEAQ (reference sequence). As DNA, the CDR3 is TGTGCCAGCAGCAAAGACATAGGATCCTACGAGCAGTACTTC. It specifies CASSKDIGSYEQYF.